This TCR beta chain was captured in a study of cytomegalovirus exposure and HLA in healthy donors. In the study overall: An earlier analysis identified more than 95 million unique TCR beta sequences in about 179 million T cells.

Primers included in the PCR were 60 Vbeta and 13 Jbeta primers. Method: immunoSEQ multiplex PCR; TCRdb's copy keeps in-frame clones and lacks some. The sample lists approximately 91,000 clones; approximately 86% were seen once. The germline V gene has CDR1 MRHNA and CDR2 SNTAGT. The CDR3 length is 13 residues. V lost 4 bases and J 1 base, leaving 7 bases between the germline ends. For this clone: Its specificity is not known.

Study-wide results and caveats: Among TCR sequences, most were rare, though some public TCRs appeared in many donors.

Sampled while nominally healthy, donors likely had unrecorded immune exposures. The J gene is TRBJ1-1, the V gene TRBV6-4; the D gene is possibly TRBD1 (6 bases). Sequencing was performed on PBMCs. The clonotype was recovered from a man under 40 in good health and CMV-seropositive. This chain's CDR3 is CASSGTENTEAFF. In nucleotides, the CDR3 is TGTGCCAGCAGTGGGACAGAGAACACTGAAGCTTTCTTT.